The 2 T cell receptor beta chains below all came from one sample that was sequenced in a study of blood T cell repertoires in COVID-19. Sequenced by immunoSEQ multiplex PCR; TCRdb stores in-frame clones only, minus some. This table holds approximately 250,000 clones, approximately 86% found once. Sequenced sample: peripheral blood. The receptors stem from a man aged 30 to 39 with active or convalescent COVID-19.

The rearrangement uses TRBV3-1 (or the pseudogene TRBV3-2) and TRBJ2-7, with TRBD2 matching 12 bases. This CDR3 region has 17 residues. With 4 bases clipped from V and 1 base from J, the junction kept 8 bases outside the gene matches. The germline gives CDR1 LGHDT, CDR2 YNNKEL (reference sequence). The DNA of the CDR3 is TGTGCCAGCAGCCGGACTAGCGGGGCCCGAGGGTCCTACGAGCAGTACTTC. Translating it yields CASSRTSGARGSYEQYF.

V is TRBV19 and J is TRBJ2-3, with D possibly being TRBD2 (6 bases). CDR3 length: 15 amino acids. Trimming stripped 6 bases from V and 3 bases from J, with 16 bases between. The germline V gene has CDR1 LNHDA and CDR2 SQIVND (reference sequence). CDR3 nucleotide sequence: TGTGCCAGTAGGGGGGGTAGCGAGTGGACAGATACGCAGTATTTT. It encodes CASRGGSEWTDTQYF.